This T cell receptor beta chain was profiled in a study of shared clonotypes between healthy human individuals. A few counts support this clone. The sample carries other DNA sequences with the same CDR3. Clones were read by immunoSEQ multiplex PCR, and TCRdb kept only the in-frame ones, dropping some. The repertoire consists of about 2.4 million clones, with 93% occurring once and the leading ten covering 0.35% to 0.45%. In germline, CDR1 is SQVTM, CDR2 ANQGSEA. V shed 4 bases and J 5 bases; nucleotides not matched to a gene: 2. There are 12 residues in the CDR3. The sequenced sample was naive CD4+ T cells from PBMCs. Subset defined: CD45RA+ positively selected. The rearrangement joins TRBV29-1 to TRBJ1-1; 9 bases match TRBD1. The receptor was derived from a young man in good health. Some clones in this sample may be carry-over from other donors' samples. CDR3 protein: CSVGQGVTEAFF. CDR3 nucleotides: TGCAGCGTTGGACAGGGGGTGACTGAAGCTTTCTTT.